This is a list of T cell receptor beta chains from one sample in a study of OX40 agonist ivuxolimab in advanced cancers. Method: immunoSEQ multiplex PCR; TCRdb's copy keeps in-frame clones and lacks some. In the table there are 53,000 or so clones, around 87% of which are singletons. This sample comprised CD4+ or CD8+ T cells sorted from blood, obtained in a trial of the OX40 agonist ivuxolimab. These receptors were obtained from an adult with an advanced solid tumor such as melanoma, head and neck, liver or kidney cancer. Each CDR3 is given with its conserved first and last residue. D genes are given only for firm matches. For some rows the clone size is stated as once, few or many, or as a class when expanded; others skip it.

d_gene | j_gene | v_gene | abundance | CDR3aa | CDR3nt
TRBD2 | TRBJ2-3 | TRBV25-1 | NA | CASSVGGGDTQYF | TGTGCCAGCAGTGTTGGGGGGGGAGATACGCAGTATTTT
TRBD1 | TRBJ2-1 | TRBV5-8 | NA | CASSPAPGTGGNEQFF | TGTGCCAGCAGCCCCGCCCCCGGGACAGGAGGCAATGAGCAGTTCTTC
NA | TRBJ2-3 | TRBV18 | NA | CASSPPQGSRTDTQYF | TGTGCCAGCTCACCACCTCAGGGGTCCCGCACAGATACGCAGTATTTT
TRBD2 | TRBJ2-1 | TRBV30 | NA | CAWSGGGSSYNEQFF | TGTGCCTGGAGTGGGGGGGGAAGCTCCTACAATGAGCAGTTCTTC
NA | TRBJ1-2 | TRBV5-4 | NA | CASSLGGTNYGYTF | TGTGCCAGCAGCTTGGGGGGGACTAACTATGGCTACACCTTC
TRBD1 | TRBJ2-1 | TRBV5-1 | NA | CASSSFSTRDSPYNEQFF | TGCGCCAGCAGCTCATTCTCAACCCGGGACAGTCCGTACAATGAGCAGTTCTTC
TRBD2 | TRBJ2-2 | TRBV5-1 | NA | CASSPSLAGGTGELFF | TGCGCCAGCAGCCCGTCACTAGCGGGAGGGACCGGGGAGCTGTTTTTT
TRBD1 | TRBJ2-2 | TRBV10-2 | NA | CASRTGQGVTGELFF | TGCGCCAGCAGGACGGGACAGGGGGTTACCGGGGAGCTGTTTTTT
TRBD1 | TRBJ2-5 | TRBV5-1 | once | CASSLAGQGGETQYF | TGCGCCAGCAGCTTGGCTGGACAGGGGGGAGAGACCCAGTACTTC
NA | TRBJ1-5 | TRBV7-2 | NA | CASSRVSNQPQHF | TGTGCCAGCAGCAGGGTGAGCAATCAGCCCCAGCATTTT
TRBD1 | TRBJ2-2 | TRBV5-1 | NA | CASRSTGRVIGELFF | TGCGCCAGCAGGTCGACAGGGAGAGTAATCGGGGAGCTGTTTTTT
TRBD1 | TRBJ1-4 | TRBV2 | NA | CASSPRTGHEKLFF | TGTGCCAGCAGCCCACGGACAGGGCATGAAAAACTGTTTTTT
NA | TRBJ2-1 | TRBV5-4 | NA | CASSAGGGQVVYNEQFF | TGTGCCAGCAGCGCTGGTGGGGGGCAGGTTGTGTACAATGAGCAGTTCTTC
TRBD2 | TRBJ2-2 | TRBV6-4 | NA | CASSQLAGATGELFF | TGTGCCAGCAGTCAACTAGCGGGAGCCACCGGGGAGCTGTTTTTT
NA | TRBJ2-5 | TRBV18 | NA | CASSPPGEETQYF | TGTGCCAGCTCACCACCAGGGGAAGAGACCCAGTACTTC
TRBD1 | TRBJ2-1 | TRBV28 | NA | CASSLRQGAYNEQFF | TGTGCCAGCAGTTTGAGACAGGGGGCTTACAATGAGCAGTTCTTC
NA | TRBJ2-7 | TRBV18 | NA | CASSPSTGSQRAEQYF | TGTGCCAGCTCACCCTCAACAGGGTCCCAGCGGGCCGAGCAGTACTTC
NA | TRBJ1-2 | TRBV6-5 | NA | CASSYSSGHYGYTF | TGTGCCAGCAGTTACTCGTCCGGGCACTATGGCTACACCTTC
TRBD1 | TRBJ1-6 | TRBV4-1 | NA | CASSQGPGTGYSPLHF | TGCGCCAGCAGCCAAGGCCCAGGGACAGGGTATTCACCCCTCCACTTT
NA | TRBJ2-1 | TRBV6-5 | NA | CASTEGGGHLHEQFF | TGTGCCAGCACGGAAGGGGGAGGCCATCTTCATGAGCAGTTCTTC
TRBD2 | TRBJ2-7 | TRBV10-3 | NA | CAIKTSGDSYEQYF | TGTGCCATCAAAACTAGCGGGGACTCCTACGAGCAGTACTTC
NA | TRBJ1-1 | TRBV4-1 | NA | CASSQRQEAFF | TGCGCCAGCAGCCAACGACAGGAAGCTTTCTTT
NA | TRBJ1-5 | TRBV6-1 | NA | CASSEGTGGGGNQPQHF | TGTGCCAGCAGTGAAGGGACTGGGGGTGGTGGCAATCAGCCCCAGCATTTT